This TCR beta chain was sequenced for a study of blood T cell repertoires in COVID-19. Germline CDR1 reads LNHDA; CDR2 reads SQIVND (reference sequence). The V end was cut by 5 bases, the J end by 0 bases, with 7 bases between. This CDR3 region has 13 residues. Sequencing used immunoSEQ multiplex PCR; TCRdb keeps in-frame clones, though not all of them. The sample records hundreds of thousands of clones, less than 90% being singletons. Material: peripheral blood. This TCR derives from a human donor in a cohort sampled during active COVID-19. The chain links TRBV19 to TRBJ1-1; unclear D gene. CDR3 in DNA: TGTGCCAGTAGTGCCGAGATGAACACTGAAGCTTTCTTT. Protein product: CASSAEMNTEAFF.